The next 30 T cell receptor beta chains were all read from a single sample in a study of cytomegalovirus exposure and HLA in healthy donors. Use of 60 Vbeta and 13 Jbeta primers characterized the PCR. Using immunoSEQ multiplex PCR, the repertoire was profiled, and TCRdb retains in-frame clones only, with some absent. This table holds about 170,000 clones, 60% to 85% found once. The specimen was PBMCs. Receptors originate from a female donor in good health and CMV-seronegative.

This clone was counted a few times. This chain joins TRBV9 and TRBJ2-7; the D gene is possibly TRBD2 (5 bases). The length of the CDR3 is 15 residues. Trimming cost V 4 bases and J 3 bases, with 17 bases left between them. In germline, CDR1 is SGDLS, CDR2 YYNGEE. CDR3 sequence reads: CASSPRHSEYYEQYF. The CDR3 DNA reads TGTGCCAGCAGCCCCCGCCATAGCGAATACTACGAGCAGTACTTC.

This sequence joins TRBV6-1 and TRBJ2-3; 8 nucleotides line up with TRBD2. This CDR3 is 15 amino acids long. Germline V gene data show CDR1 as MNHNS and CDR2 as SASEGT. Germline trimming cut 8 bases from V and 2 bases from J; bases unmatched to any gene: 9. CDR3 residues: CASRTSGPNTDTQYF. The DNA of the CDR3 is TGTGCCAGCCGTACTAGCGGACCTAACACAGATACGCAGTATTTT.

The CDR3 reads CASSVDRTGTEAFF. The CDR3 nucleotides are TGTGCCAGCAGCGTGGACCGGACAGGCACTGAAGCTTTCTTT. The chain links TRBV9 to TRBJ1-1; TRBD1 agrees at 7 bases. With V trimmed by 2 bases and J by 4 bases, 5 bases remained unmatched. The CDR3 consists of 14 residues. Germline V gives CDR1 SGDLS, CDR2 YYNGEE. Variable domain in full (rest from reference TRBV9 and TRBJ1-1): DSGVTQTPKHLITATGQRVTLRCSPRSGDLSVYWYQQSLDQGLQFLIQYYNGEERAKGNILERFSAQQFPDLHSELNLSSLELGDSALYFCASSVDRTGTEAFFGQGTRLTVV.

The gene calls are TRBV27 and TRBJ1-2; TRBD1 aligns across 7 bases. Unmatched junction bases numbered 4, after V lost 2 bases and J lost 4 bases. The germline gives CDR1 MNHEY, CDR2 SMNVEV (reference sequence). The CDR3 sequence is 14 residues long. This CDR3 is CASSLTRDSYGYTF. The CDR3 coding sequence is TGTGCCAGCAGTTTAACCCGGGACAGCTATGGCTACACCTTC.

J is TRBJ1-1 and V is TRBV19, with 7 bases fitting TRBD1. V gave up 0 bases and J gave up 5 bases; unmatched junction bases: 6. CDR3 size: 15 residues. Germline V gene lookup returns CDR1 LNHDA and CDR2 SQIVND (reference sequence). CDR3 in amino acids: CASSIEAGRGTEAFF. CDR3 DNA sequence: TGTGCCAGTAGTATAGAGGCAGGCAGGGGGACTGAAGCTTTCTTT.

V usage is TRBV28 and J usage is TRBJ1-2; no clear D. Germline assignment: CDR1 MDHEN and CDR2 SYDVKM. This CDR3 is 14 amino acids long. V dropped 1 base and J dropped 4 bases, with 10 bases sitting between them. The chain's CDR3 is CASSLLVSGYGYTF. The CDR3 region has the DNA TGTGCCAGCAGTTTATTAGTCTCTGGCTATGGCTACACCTTC.

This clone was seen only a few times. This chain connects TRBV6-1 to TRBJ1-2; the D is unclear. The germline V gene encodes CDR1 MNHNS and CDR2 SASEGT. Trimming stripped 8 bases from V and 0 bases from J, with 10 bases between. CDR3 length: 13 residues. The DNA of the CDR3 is TGTGCCAGCGAGAGAACCTCTAACTATGGCTACACCTTC. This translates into CASERTSNYGYTF.

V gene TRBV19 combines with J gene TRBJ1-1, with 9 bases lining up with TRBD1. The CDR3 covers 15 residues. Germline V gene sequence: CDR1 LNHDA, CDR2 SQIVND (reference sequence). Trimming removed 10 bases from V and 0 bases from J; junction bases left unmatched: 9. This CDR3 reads CATNDRGTMNTEAFF. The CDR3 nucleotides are TGTGCCACCAATGACAGGGGGACCATGAACACTGAAGCTTTCTTT. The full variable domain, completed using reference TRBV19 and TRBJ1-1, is DGGITQSPKYLFRKEGQNVTLSCEQNLNHDAMYWYRQDPGQGLRLIYYSQIVNDFQKGDIAEGYSVSREKKESFPLTVTSAQKNPTAFYLCATNDRGTMNTEAFFGQGTRLTVV.

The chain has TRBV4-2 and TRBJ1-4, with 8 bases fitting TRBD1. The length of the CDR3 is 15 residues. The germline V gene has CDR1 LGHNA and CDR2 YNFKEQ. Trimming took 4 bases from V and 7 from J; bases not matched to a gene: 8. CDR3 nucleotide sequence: TGTGCCAGCAGCCCCCTGGACAGGGCTGGTGAAAAACTGTTTTTT. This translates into CASSPLDRAGEKLFF.

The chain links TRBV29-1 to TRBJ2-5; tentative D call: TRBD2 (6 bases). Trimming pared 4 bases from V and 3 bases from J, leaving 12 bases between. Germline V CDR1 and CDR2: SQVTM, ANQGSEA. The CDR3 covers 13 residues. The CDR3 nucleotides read TGCAGCGTTGCCGGAGGGCTCAAAGAGACCCAGTACTTC. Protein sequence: CSVAGGLKETQYF.

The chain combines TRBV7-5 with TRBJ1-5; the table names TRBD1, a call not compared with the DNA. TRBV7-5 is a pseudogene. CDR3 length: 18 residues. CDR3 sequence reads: CARRKKPDLGTASQPQHF. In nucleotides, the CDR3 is TGTGCCAGAAGAAAAAAACCTGACCTCGGGACAGCTAGTCAGCCCCAGCATTTT.

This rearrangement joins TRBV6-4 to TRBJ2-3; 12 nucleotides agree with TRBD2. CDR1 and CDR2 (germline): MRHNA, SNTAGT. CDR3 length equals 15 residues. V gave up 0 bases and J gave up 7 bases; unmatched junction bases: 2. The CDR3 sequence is CASSDSTSGGNTQYF. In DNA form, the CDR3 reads TGTGCCAGCAGTGACTCGACTAGCGGGGGAAATACGCAGTATTTT.

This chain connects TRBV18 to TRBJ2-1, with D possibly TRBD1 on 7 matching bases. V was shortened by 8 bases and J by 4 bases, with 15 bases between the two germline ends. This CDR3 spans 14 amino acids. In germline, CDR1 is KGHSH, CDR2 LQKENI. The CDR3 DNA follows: TGTGCCAGCCAGGGGGGAGGAGTTTACAATGAGCAGTTCTTC. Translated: CASQGGGVYNEQFF.

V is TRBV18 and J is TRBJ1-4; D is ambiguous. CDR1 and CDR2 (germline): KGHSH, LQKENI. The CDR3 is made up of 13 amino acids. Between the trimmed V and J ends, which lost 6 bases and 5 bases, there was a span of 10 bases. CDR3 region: CASSKAGNEKLFF. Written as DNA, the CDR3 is TGTGCCAGCTCTAAAGCGGGGAATGAAAAACTGTTTTTT.

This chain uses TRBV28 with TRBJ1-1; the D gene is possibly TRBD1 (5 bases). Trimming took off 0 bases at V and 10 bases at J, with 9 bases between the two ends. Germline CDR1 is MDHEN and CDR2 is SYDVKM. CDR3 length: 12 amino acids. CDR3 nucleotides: TGTGCCAGCAGTTTATGGCCCGGGGGAGCTTTCTTT. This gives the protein CASSLWPGGAFF.

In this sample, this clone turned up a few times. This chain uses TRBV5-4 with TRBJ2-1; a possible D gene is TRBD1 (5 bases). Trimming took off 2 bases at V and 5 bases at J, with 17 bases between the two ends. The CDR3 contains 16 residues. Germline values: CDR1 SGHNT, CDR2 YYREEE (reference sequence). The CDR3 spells CASSLWTQVPDNEQFF. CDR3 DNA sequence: TGTGCCAGCAGCTTATGGACACAAGTGCCAGACAATGAGCAGTTCTTC.

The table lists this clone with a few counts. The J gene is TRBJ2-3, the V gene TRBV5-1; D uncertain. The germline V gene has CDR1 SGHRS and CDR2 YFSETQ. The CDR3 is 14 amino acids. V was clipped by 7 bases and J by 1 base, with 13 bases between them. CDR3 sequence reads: CASLLGSRTDTQYF. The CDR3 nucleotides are TGCGCCAGCCTCTTGGGCAGTCGCACAGATACGCAGTATTTT.

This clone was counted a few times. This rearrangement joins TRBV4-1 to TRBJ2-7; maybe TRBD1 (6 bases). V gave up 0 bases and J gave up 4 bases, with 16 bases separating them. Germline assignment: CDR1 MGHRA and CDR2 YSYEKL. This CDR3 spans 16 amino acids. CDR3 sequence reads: CASSQDPQLRGYEQYF. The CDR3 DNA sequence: TGCGCCAGCAGCCAAGACCCGCAATTAAGGGGGTACGAGCAGTACTTC.

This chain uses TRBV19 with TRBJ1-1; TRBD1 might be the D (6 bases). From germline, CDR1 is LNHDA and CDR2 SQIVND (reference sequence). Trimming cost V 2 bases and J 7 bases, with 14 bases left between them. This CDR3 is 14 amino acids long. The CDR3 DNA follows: TGTGCCAGTAGTATAAGGGGACAAGGGGATGAAGCTTTCTTT. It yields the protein CASSIRGQGDEAFF.

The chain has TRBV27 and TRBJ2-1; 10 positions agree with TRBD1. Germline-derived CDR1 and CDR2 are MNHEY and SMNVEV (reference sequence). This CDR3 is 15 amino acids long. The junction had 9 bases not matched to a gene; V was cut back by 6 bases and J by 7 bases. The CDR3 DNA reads TGTGCCAGCAGACCAAGACAGGGGGCGTGGAATGAGCAGTTCTTC. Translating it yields CASRPRQGAWNEQFF.

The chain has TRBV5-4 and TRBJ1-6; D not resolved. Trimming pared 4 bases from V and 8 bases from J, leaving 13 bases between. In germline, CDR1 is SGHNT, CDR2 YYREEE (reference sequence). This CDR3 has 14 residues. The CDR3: CASSHATDYSPLHF. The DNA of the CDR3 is TGTGCCAGCAGCCACGCTACAGATTATTCACCCCTCCACTTT. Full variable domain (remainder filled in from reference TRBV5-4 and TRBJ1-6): ETGVTQSPTHLIKTRGQQVTLRCSSQSGHNTVSWYQQALGQGPQFIFQYYREEENGRGNFPPRFSGLQFPNYSSELNVNALELDDSALYLCASSHATDYSPLHFGNGTRLTVT.

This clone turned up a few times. The CDR3 sequence is CASSPLTGTSPLHF. The CDR3 region has the DNA TGTGCCAGCAGCCCTCTGACAGGGACTTCACCCCTCCACTTT. This sequence joins TRBV11-2 and TRBJ1-6; 7 bases match TRBD1. Germline V lookup: CDR1 SGHAT, CDR2 FQNNGV. This CDR3 contains 14 residues. Unmatched junction bases numbered 7, after V lost 5 bases and J lost 9 bases.

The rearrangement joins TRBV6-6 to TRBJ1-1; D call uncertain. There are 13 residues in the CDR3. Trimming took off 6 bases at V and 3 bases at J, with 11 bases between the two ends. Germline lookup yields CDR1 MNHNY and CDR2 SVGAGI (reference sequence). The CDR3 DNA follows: TGTGCCAGCAGCCTCCCCCCTTACACTGAAGCTTTCTTT. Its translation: CASSLPPYTEAFF.

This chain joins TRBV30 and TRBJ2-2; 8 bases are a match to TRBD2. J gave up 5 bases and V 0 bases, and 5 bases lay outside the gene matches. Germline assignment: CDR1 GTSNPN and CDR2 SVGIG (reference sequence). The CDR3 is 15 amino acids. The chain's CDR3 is CAWSVSGGGTGELFF. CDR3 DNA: TGTGCCTGGAGTGTAAGCGGGGGAGGGACCGGGGAGCTGTTTTTT.

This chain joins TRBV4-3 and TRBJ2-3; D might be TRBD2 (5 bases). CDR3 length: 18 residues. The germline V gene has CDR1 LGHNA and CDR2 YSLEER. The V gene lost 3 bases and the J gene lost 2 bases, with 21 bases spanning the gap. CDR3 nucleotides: TGCGCCAGCAGCCAGACCGCTCACGGGGTTGGTCCCACAGATACGCAGTATTTT. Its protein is CASSQTAHGVGPTDTQYF.

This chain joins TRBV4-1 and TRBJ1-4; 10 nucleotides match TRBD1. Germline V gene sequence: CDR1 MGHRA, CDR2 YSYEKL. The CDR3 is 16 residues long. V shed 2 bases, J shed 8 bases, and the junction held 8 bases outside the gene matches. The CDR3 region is CASSQFPGQGSEKLFF. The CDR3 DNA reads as TGCGCCAGCAGCCAATTCCCGGGACAGGGGAGCGAAAAACTGTTTTTT.

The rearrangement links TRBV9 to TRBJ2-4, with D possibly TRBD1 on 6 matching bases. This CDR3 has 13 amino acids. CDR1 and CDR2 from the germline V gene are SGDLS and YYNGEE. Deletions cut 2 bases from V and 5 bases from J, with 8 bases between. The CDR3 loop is CASSVDSQNIQYF. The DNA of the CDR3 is TGTGCCAGCAGCGTGGACAGCCAAAACATTCAGTACTTC.

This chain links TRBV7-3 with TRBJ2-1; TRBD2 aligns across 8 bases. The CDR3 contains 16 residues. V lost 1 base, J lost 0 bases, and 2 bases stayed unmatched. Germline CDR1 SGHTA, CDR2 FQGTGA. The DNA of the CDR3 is TGTGCCAGCAGCTTAAGCGGGGGGTTCTCCTACAATGAGCAGTTCTTC. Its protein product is CASSLSGGFSYNEQFF.

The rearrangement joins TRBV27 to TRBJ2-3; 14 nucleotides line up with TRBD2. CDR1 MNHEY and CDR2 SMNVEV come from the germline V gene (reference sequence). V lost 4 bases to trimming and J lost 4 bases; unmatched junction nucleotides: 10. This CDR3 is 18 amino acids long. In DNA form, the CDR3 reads TGTGCCAGCAGTTCTAGACTAGCGGGAGGGCCGGTTGCAGATACGCAGTATTTT. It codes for CASSSRLAGGPVADTQYF.

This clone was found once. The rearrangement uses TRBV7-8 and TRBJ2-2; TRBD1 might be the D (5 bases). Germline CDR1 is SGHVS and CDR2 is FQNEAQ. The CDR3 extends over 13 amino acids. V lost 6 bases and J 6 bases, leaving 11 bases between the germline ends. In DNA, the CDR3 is TGTGCCAGCAGTTACCAGGGTTCCGGGGAGCTGTTTTTT. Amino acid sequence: CASSYQGSGELFF.